These 26 T cell receptor beta chains were sequenced from one sample in a study of Graves' ophthalmopathy and Graves' hyperthyroidism. RNA transcripts provided the template for amplifying TCR beta CDR3 regions. The first-round RT-PCR employed HTBI primers together with the Qiagen OneStep RT-PCR kit. A multiplex PCR was then performed as the second round. TCRdb reprocessed the multiplex PCR reads via MiXCR and lists one record per CDR3 protein. The repertoire holds approximately 700,000 distinct CDR3 sequences, with roughly two fifths as singletons. Sequences were obtained from peripheral blood. These receptors all stem from an adult man with Graves' ophthalmopathy.

Regarding this clonotype: A read error is possible here, since a much larger clone lies one base away. The V and J genes are TRBV14 and TRBJ1-1; unclear D gene. CDR3 length: 12 residues. Germline assignment: CDR1 SGHDN and CDR2 FVKESK. Written as DNA, the CDR3 is TGTGCCAGCAGCCAAGGAAGTCCTGAAGCTTCCTTT. This codes for CASSQGSPEASF.

As for this clonotype: A read error may explain this, as a much larger clone is one base away. The rearrangement uses TRBV29-1 and TRBJ2-6; D ambiguous. Germline values: CDR1 SQVTM, CDR2 ANQGSEA. Trimming shortened V by 0 bases and J by 0 bases, and 9 bases separated the two germline ends. The CDR3 totals 16 residues. DNA for the CDR3: TGCAGCGTTGAAGATCCACGCGGCTCTGGGGCCAACGTCCTGACTTTC. Translating it yields CSVEDPRGSGANVLTF. Full variable domain (missing parts from reference TRBV29-1 and TRBJ2-6): SAVISQKPSRDICQRGTSLTIQCQVDSQVTMMFWYRQQPGQSLTLIATANQGSEATYESGFVIDKFPISRPNLTFSTLTVSNMSPEDSSIYLCSVEDPRGSGANVLTFGAGSRLTVL.

This rearrangement joins TRBV16 to TRBJ1-2, with D hard to call. CDR1 and CDR2 from the germline V gene are KGHSY and FQNENV. The CDR3 length is 16 residues. V was trimmed by 4 bases and J by 8 bases, leaving 23 bases between them. The CDR3 sequence: CASSPLPGPAIGGYTF. The CDR3 region has the DNA TGTGCCAGCAGCCCCCTTCCTGGACCGGCAATCGGGGGCTACACCTTC. Together with reference TRBV16 and TRBJ1-2, the CDR3 gives the full variable domain: GEEVAQTPKHLVRGEGQKAKLYCAPIKGHSYVFWYQQVLKNEFKFLISFQNENVFDETGMPKERFSAKCLPNSPCSLEIQATKLEDSAVYFCASSPLPGPAIGGYTFGSGTRLTVV.

This clonotype was recorded many times. The gene calls are TRBV29-1 and TRBJ1-2; D gene uncertain. CDR1 is SQVTM and CDR2 is ANQGSEA in the germline V gene. The CDR3 totals 13 residues. V was trimmed by 5 bases and J by 0 bases, leaving 10 bases between them. Here the CDR3 DNA reads TGCAGCGTTTTAGGACGGACTAACTATGGCTACACCTTC. Encoded protein: CSVLGRTNYGYTF.

This clonotype was found many times. The rearrangement links TRBV7-9 to TRBJ1-6; 7 bases agree with TRBD1. V lost 5 bases, J lost 8 bases, and 9 bases stayed unmatched. There are 15 residues in the CDR3. Germline V CDR1 and CDR2: SEHNR, FQNEAQ (reference sequence). Here the CDR3 reads CASSPRQGHDSPLHF. CDR3 DNA sequence: TGTGCCAGCAGCCCACGACAGGGTCACGATTCACCCCTCCACTTT. Supplemented by reference TRBV7-9 and TRBJ1-6, the full variable domain reads DTGVSQNPRHKITKRGQNVTFRCDPISEHNRLYWYRQTLGQGPEFLTYFQNEAQLEKSRLLSDRFSAERPKGSFSTLEIQRTEQGDSAMYLCASSPRQGHDSPLHFGNGTRLTVT.

This clonotype was found a few times. This chain uses TRBV20-1 with TRBJ2-5, with 8 bases aligning to TRBD1. V was pared by 5 bases and J by 3 bases, with 14 bases of the junction left unmatched. The CDR3 contains 16 residues. Germline V gives CDR1 DFQATT, CDR2 SNEGSKA (reference sequence). The CDR3 DNA reads as TGCAGTGCTCGTAGGCTCGGACAGGGTGGAAAAGAGACCCAGTACTTC. Its translation is CSARRLGQGGKETQYF.

The rearrangement joins TRBV11-3 to TRBJ1-2, with D hard to call. The CDR3 is made up of 13 amino acids. Per the germline V gene, CDR1 is SGHNT and CDR2 is YENEEA. Trimming removed 6 bases at V and 4 bases at J, with 12 bases between. The CDR3 region is CASSAVRGYGYTF. The CDR3 DNA reads as TGTGCCAGCAGTGCCGTCCGGGGCTATGGCTACACCTTC.

In this sample, this clonotype turned up many times. CDR3 sequence: CASTGANYGYTF. CDR3 coding DNA: TGTGCCAGTACGGGAGCTAACTATGGCTACACCTTC. The chain is built from TRBV19 and TRBJ1-2, with no clear D. This CDR3 is built from 12 residues. V gave up 7 bases and J gave up 0 bases, with 6 bases separating them. Germline V gene sequence: CDR1 LNHDA, CDR2 SQIVND (reference sequence).

In nucleotides, the CDR3 is TGTGCCAGCAGTTACTCGATCCTCGACAGGGGGACAAAGAAAGATTCACCCCTCCACTTT. This gives the protein CASSYSILDRGTKKDSPLHF. J is TRBJ1-6 and V is TRBV6-2 or TRBV6-3; 9 bases are a match to TRBD1. The CDR3 spans 20 residues. Unmatched junction bases numbered 17, after V lost 0 bases and J lost 8 bases. Germline CDR1 MNHEY, CDR2 SVGEGT.

This clonotype came up a few times. This chain uses TRBV10-3 with TRBJ2-3; D uncertain. Trimming took off 8 bases at V and 3 bases at J, with 6 bases between the two ends. The CDR3 contains 11 residues. Germline V gives CDR1 ENHRY, CDR2 SYGVKD. CDR3 region: CAIGRTDTQYF. CDR3 coding DNA: TGTGCCATCGGGCGGACAGATACGCAGTATTTT.

Here the CDR3 reads CASSPRLGGGLCYEQYF. The CDR3 DNA reads as TGTGCCAGCAGCCCCCGGTTAGGGGGAGGGCTTTGTTACGAGCAGTACTTC. The V and J genes are TRBV9 and TRBJ2-7; the D gene is possibly TRBD2 (7 bases). Trimming took off 4 bases at V and 4 bases at J, with 24 bases between the two ends. Looked up from germline, CDR1 is SGDLS and CDR2 is YYNGEE. CDR3 length: 17 amino acids.

This clonotype is medium-sized. The chain employs TRBV7-2 and TRBJ2-5; tentatively, D is TRBD2 (6 bases). CDR3 size: 15 residues. The V gene's germline CDR1 is SGHTA and CDR2 FQGNSA. The germline V and J ends were trimmed by 2 bases and 4 bases, with 14 bases remaining between them. CDR3 loop: CASSLTSQGGETQYF. The CDR3 nucleotides are TGTGCCAGCAGCTTAACGTCGCAGGGAGGAGAGACCCAGTACTTC.

J is TRBJ2-7 and V is TRBV7-9; tentative D call: TRBD1 (5 bases). The V end lost 4 bases, the J end lost 3 bases, and 10 bases lay between the germline ends. The CDR3 has 13 amino acids. Germline V gene lookup returns CDR1 SEHNR and CDR2 FQNEAQ (reference sequence). As DNA, the CDR3 is TGTGCCAGCAGCTCGCACCAGGGCTACGAGCAGTACTTC. This encodes CASSSHQGYEQYF.

Concerning this clonotype itself: The CDR3 carries no conserved terminal phenylalanine or tryptophan, so it likely arises from a read error. V is TRBV3-1 and J is TRBJ2-5; TRBD1 matches at 8 bases. Losses at the gene ends were 7 bases for V and 5 bases for J; bases not matched to a gene: 12. This CDR3 has 15 amino acids. Germline lookup yields CDR1 LGHDT and CDR2 YNNKEL (reference sequence). The CDR3 sequence: CASKRKAGGGETQYV. CDR3 coding DNA: TGTGCCAGCAAGCGAAAGGCAGGGGGCGGGGAGACCCAGTACGTC.

The CDR3 reads CASSLTGGQGTLEQYF. Here the CDR3 DNA reads TGTGCCAGCAGCTTAACCGGGGGACAGGGGACGTTGGAGCAGTACTTC. The chain combines TRBV7-3 with TRBJ2-7, with 10 bases matching TRBD1. This CDR3 spans 16 amino acids. Germline V gives CDR1 SGHTA, CDR2 FQGTGA. Trimming at V came to 0 bases and at J to 7 bases, leaving 9 bases not matched to a gene.

This rearrangement joins TRBV7-9 to TRBJ1-2; 11 bases align to TRBD1. From germline, CDR1 is SEHNR and CDR2 FQNEAQ (reference sequence). This CDR3 has 13 amino acids. V dropped 8 bases and J dropped 5; count of bases not matched to a gene: 4. CDR3 bases: TGTGCCAGCTTCGGACAGGGGGCTTATGGCTACACCTTC. Protein sequence: CASFGQGAYGYTF.

The chain joins TRBV2 to TRBJ1-1; D not certain. CDR3 size: 14 residues. From germline, CDR1 is SNHLY and CDR2 FYNNEI. Trimming removed 5 bases at V and 6 bases at J, with 16 bases between. Written as DNA, the CDR3 is TGTGCCAGCAGTTACTCTAGGGCTGTCTCTGAAGCTTTCTTT. Residues: CASSYSRAVSEAFF.

This clonotype has at least ten counts. The chain couples TRBV19 to TRBJ1-6; D remains unclear. CDR3 length equals 13 residues. Trimming removed 7 bases from V and 10 bases from J, with 14 bases in between. Germline CDR1 is LNHDA and CDR2 is SQIVND (reference sequence). This CDR3 is CASNNMGRSPLHF. Here the CDR3 DNA reads TGTGCCAGTAATAACATGGGCAGGTCACCCCTCCACTTT.

This chain connects TRBV20-1 to TRBJ1-1, with D hard to call. This CDR3 has 14 residues. CDR1 and CDR2 from the germline V gene are DFQATT and SNEGSKA (reference sequence). Trimming stripped 3 bases from V and 1 base from J, with 12 bases between. For the CDR3, the DNA is TGCAGTGCTAGGTCAGGTTGGGGGAACACTGAAGCTTTCTTT. Amino acids: CSARSGWGNTEAFF.

Regarding this clonotype: Mismatch with germline at one junction end may stem from a read error. The chain recombines TRBV10-3 with TRBJ1-2, with TRBD1 matching over 9 bases. The length of the CDR3 is 17 residues. Germline V CDR1 and CDR2: ENHRY, SYGVKD. DNA for the CDR3: TGTGCCAGCAGTTACGACCACAGGGGGCGTGGAAAAAATGGCTACACCTTC. Amino acid sequence: CASSYDHRGRGKNGYTF.

The chain carries TRBV30 and TRBJ2-7; TRBD2 agrees at 8 bases. J gave up 5 bases and V 0 bases, and 6 bases lay outside the gene matches. The CDR3 contains 14 residues. CDR1 is GTSNPN, CDR2 SVGIG, per germline (reference sequence). Written as DNA, the CDR3 is TGTGCCTGGAGTGTACTAAGCGGGAGAGACGAGCAGTACTTC. Its translation: CAWSVLSGRDEQYF.

This clonotype came up a few times. This chain links TRBV19 with TRBJ1-1, with a tentative D call TRBD1 (6 bases). This CDR3 region has 12 residues. Per germline, CDR1 LNHDA and CDR2 SQIVND (reference sequence). Between the trimmed V and J ends, which lost 9 bases and 5 bases, there was a span of 13 bases. The CDR3 DNA follows: TGTGCCAGCCAGGACAGCCGGACTGAAGCTTTCTTT. This translates into CASQDSRTEAFF. Using reference TRBV19 and TRBJ1-1 for the parts outside the CDR3, the full variable domain is DGGITQSPKYLFRKEGQNVTLSCEQNLNHDAMYWYRQDPGQGLRLIYYSQIVNDFQKGDIAEGYSVSREKKESFPLTVTSAQKNPTAFYLCASQDSRTEAFFGQGTRLTVV.

In this sample, this clonotype turned up many times. The chain couples TRBV10-2 to TRBJ1-1; D is uncertain. CDR1 is WSHSY and CDR2 is SAAADI in the germline V gene. The CDR3 runs to 13 residues. Trimming removed 8 bases from V and 4 bases from J, with 14 bases in between. The CDR3 sequence is CASAPGGGTEAFF. DNA for the CDR3: TGCGCCAGCGCCCCGGGTGGTGGCACTGAAGCTTTCTTT.

This chain connects TRBV7-2 to TRBJ2-5, with D tentatively TRBD2 (6 bases). V dropped 6 bases and J dropped 5 bases, with 13 bases sitting between them. CDR1 and CDR2 (germline): SGHTA, FQGNSA. The CDR3 has 13 amino acids. The CDR3 protein is CASRWVGRETQYF. The CDR3, as DNA: TGTGCCAGCAGATGGGTAGGGAGGGAGACCCAGTACTTC.

This clonotype turned up a few times. The chain uses TRBV6-1 and TRBJ2-7, with 8 bases aligning to TRBD1. Germline CDR1 is MNHNS and CDR2 is SASEGT. Losses at the gene ends were 5 bases for V and 5 bases for J; bases not matched to a gene: 8. The CDR3 is made up of 14 amino acids. CDR3 sequence reads: CASSQTGVRDEQYF. CDR3 DNA sequence: TGTGCCAGCAGTCAGACAGGGGTCAGAGACGAGCAGTACTTC.

A few counts support this clonotype. The gene calls are TRBV7-2 and TRBJ1-1; D uncertain. V gave up 5 bases and J gave up 4 bases, with 8 bases separating them. The CDR3 loop spans 12 amino acids. Germline CDR1 SGHTA, CDR2 FQGNSA. The CDR3 DNA is TGTGCCAGCAGCCCTGTGGGCACTGAAGCTTTCTTT. Translating gives CASSPVGTEAFF.